The following is a T cell receptor beta chain sequence with its context. Its antigen has not been determined. Base qualities are missing; no much larger clone stands one base away. Systemically healthy Caucasian individuals from Russia, some 38 in total and aged roughly 6 to 100 years, were included as donors. Roughly 9 milliliters of peripheral blood were drawn from each donor into EDTA-treated Vacutainer tubes. PBMCs were isolated by Ficoll-Paque density-gradient centrifugation, with at least 6 million obtained per sample. Trizol reagent was used to extract total RNA from the PBMCs, yielding at least 6 micrograms per sample. For every donor, flow cytometry on a PBMC aliquot measured the percentage of naive CD45RAhigh/CD27high T cells. The entry originates in a study of blood T cells in healthy people across ages (dated by TCRdb to between 2014 and 2016). Some background on the complete study: Template switching captured roughly one uniquely barcoded TCR beta cDNA molecule per two T cells in model experiments. Donors were grouped into four age groups: young (average approximately 15 years), middle-aged (39), aged (roughly 67) and long-lived (just over 80). The study measured age-related changes in TCR beta repertoire diversity using deep sequencing normalized with unique cDNA molecular identifiers. To avoid experimental bias, donors of different ages were spread randomly across the sequencing lanes. For two donors (one aged 18 to 30 and one aged 80 or older), the study analyzed two additional independent replicas of 1 million unique cDNA reads from the same blood draw.

CDR1 and CDR2 (SGHAT, FQNNGV) derive from the germline V gene. Reading from cysteine to phenylalanine, the CDR3 counts 17 amino acids. Only the CDR3 DNA stays, 51 bases, in frame from base 1. Trimming takes 2 bases off V and 4 bases off J; junction bases not matched to a gene: 13. The paper as a whole reports these results and caveats: Bulk unsorted PBMC profiling prevented conclusive comparison of naive and antigen-experienced compartments. Donor CMV infection status was unknown, potentially confounding age-related changes in expanded clonotypes. The percentage of naive T cells measured by flow cytometry correlated strongly with observed TCR beta diversity. Total diversity estimates from one million sequenced T cells were considered lower bounds and underestimates. Compared with the aged group, the long-lived group had more naive CD4+ T cells, fewer expanded clones and increased TCR diversity, a pattern suggesting age selection. Observed TCR beta diversity per million T cells fell roughly linearly with age, and a significant reduction was already apparent by age about 38.

Libraries were made using 5' RACE. TCRdb lists the instrument as Illumina HiSeq 2500. The second PCR ran for about 6 to 12 cycles and used a J-beta primer mix along with a sample-barcoded 5' primer. A template-switch 5' adaptor carrying 12 random nucleotides introduced a unique molecular identifier onto each TCR beta cDNA molecule. At least 2.5 million CDR3-containing paired-end reads were obtained from each sample. The Mint cDNA synthesis kit, primed by a TRBC-specific oligonucleotide, was used to synthesize first-strand cDNA from all RNA. After uracil-DNA glycosylase treatment, a first 18-cycle PCR used universal primers M1SS and BC2_uni_R on all cDNA. Per the source publication's procedure: For normalization, 1 million high-quality reads, each with a distinct molecular identifier, were randomly selected from each sample. Reads with shared molecular identifiers were discarded instead of being binned into consensus sequences. MiTCR, with a Q25 quality threshold and the strictest error-elimination algorithm, was used for CDR3 identification, clonotype clustering and error correction. A nonparametric unseen species model with Euler transformation was used to estimate lower-bound total TCR beta diversity. The raw public data were reprocessed by TCRdb itself: fastp quality trimming at Q25, MiXCR clonotype calling, in-frame beta chains only. Rows with one shared CDR3 protein collapse into an entry with the most common genes and DNA. TCRdb assigned the V and J calls; the authors' analysis was not used. This sample is represented by roughly 800,000 distinct CDR3 sequences; roughly 60% of them were singletons. The ten largest clones take up around 22% of the sample.

What was sequenced was blood. The V and J segments used are TRBV11-2 and TRBJ1-2; 7 central bases correspond to TRBD1. The TCR sequence derives from a man aged 25-40 years in good health. At the DNA level, the sequence is TGTGCCAGCAGCTTATTAGCTTTGGGGGACAGTACCTATGGCTACACCTTC. It specifies CASSLLALGDSTYGYTF.